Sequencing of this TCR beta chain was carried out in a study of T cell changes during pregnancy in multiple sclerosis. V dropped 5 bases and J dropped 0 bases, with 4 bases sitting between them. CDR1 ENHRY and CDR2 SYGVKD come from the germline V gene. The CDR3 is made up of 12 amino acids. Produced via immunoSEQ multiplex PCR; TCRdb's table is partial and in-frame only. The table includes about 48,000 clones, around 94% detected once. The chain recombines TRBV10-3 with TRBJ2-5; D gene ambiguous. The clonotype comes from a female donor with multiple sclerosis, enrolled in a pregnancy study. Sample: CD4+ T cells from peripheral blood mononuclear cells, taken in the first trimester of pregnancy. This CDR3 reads CAISSNQETQYF. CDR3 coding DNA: TGTGCCATCAGTTCCAACCAAGAGACCCAGTACTTC.